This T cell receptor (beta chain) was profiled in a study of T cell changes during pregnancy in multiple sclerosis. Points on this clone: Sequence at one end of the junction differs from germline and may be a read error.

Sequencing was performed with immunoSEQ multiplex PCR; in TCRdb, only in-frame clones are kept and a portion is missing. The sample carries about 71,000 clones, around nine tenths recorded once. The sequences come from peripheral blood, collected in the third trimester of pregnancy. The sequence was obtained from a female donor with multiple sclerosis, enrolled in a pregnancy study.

The DNA of the CDR3 is TGTGCTAGCAGCCTAAATCTAGGGGACGAGCAGTACTTC. Protein product: CASSLNLGDEQYF. J is TRBJ2-7 and V is TRBV7-7, with TRBD1 as a possible D gene (5 bases). Germline CDR1 SSHAT, CDR2 FNYEAQ (reference sequence). The CDR3 runs 13 residues.